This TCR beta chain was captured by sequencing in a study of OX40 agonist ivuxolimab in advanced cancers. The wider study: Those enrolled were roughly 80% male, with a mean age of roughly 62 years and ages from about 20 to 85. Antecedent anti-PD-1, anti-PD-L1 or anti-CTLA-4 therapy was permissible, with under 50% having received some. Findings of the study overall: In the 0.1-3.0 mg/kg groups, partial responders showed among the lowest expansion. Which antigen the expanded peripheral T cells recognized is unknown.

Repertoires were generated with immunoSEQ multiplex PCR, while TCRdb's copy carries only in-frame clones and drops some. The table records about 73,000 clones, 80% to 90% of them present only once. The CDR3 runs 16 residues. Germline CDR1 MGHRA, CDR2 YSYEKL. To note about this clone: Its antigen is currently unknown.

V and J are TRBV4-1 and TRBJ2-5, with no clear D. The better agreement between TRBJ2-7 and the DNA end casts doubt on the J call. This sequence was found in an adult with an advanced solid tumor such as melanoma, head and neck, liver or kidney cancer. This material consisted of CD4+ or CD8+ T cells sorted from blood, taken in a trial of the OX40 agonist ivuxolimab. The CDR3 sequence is CASSPLNKSRSYEQYF. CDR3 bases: TGCGCCAGCAGCCCCCTTAACAAGTCGAGGTCCTACGAGCAGTACTTC.